This T cell receptor (beta chain) was identified in a study of cytomegalovirus exposure and HLA in healthy donors. CDR3 size: 15 residues. Germline CDR1 is SGDLS and CDR2 is YYNGEE. Trimming took 4 bases from V and 2 from J; bases not matched to a gene: 6. Using immunoSEQ multiplex PCR, the repertoire was profiled, and TCRdb retains in-frame clones only, with some absent. Of under 350,000 clones listed, 65% to 90% were seen once; the top ten hold 0.95% to 1.1%. In its sample, this clone was seen a few times. The V call is TRBV9, the J call TRBJ1-3; 7 positions match TRBD1. The sequenced material came from PBMCs. The clonotype comes from a woman aged 18-29 years in good health and CMV-seronegative. The CDR3 spells CASSSTGNPGNTIYF. As DNA, the CDR3 is TGTGCCAGCAGCTCGACAGGGAATCCTGGAAACACCATATATTTT. Combining the CDR3 with reference TRBV9 and TRBJ1-3 gives the whole variable domain DSGVTQTPKHLITATGQRVTLRCSPRSGDLSVYWYQQSLDQGLQFLIQYYNGEERAKGNILERFSAQQFPDLHSELNLSSLELGDSALYFCASSSTGNPGNTIYFGEGSWLTVV.